The entry below gives a single T cell receptor beta chain sequence along with its context. The target antigen is unknown. The entry originates in a study of vaccination and CD4 T cells after COVID-19. Across the study: Between diagnosis and the drawing of post-COVID samples lay a median around 100 days (range 35 to 161).

Treatment meaning: roughly 11-day PBMC culture with coronavirus spike peptide pools or control peptides (ViraFEST assay). Before TCRs were sequenced, ViraFEST expanded antigen-specific T cells with peptide pools. V dropped 3 bases and J dropped 0; count of bases not matched to a gene: 4. There are 17 residues in the CDR3. Germline-derived CDR1 and CDR2 are SGHDN and FVKESK. The Oncomine TCR Beta short-read assay sequenced DNA from cultured CD4+ T cells. Each CDR3 protein is one row after TCRdb ran MiXCR on the PCR reads. The sample consists of 15,000 to 20,000 distinct CDR3 sequences, 30% to 35% of them appearing once.

Sequencing was performed on cultured CD4+ T cells from blood. The origin of this receptor is a human donor with COVID-19. The J gene is TRBJ2-6, the V gene TRBV14, with 8 bases lining up with TRBD1. The CDR3 loop reads CASSHQGASSGANVLTF. The CDR3 DNA is TGTGCCAGCAGCCATCAGGGGGCATCCTCTGGGGCCAACGTCCTGACTTTC.